The 5 T cell receptor beta chains below come from one sample, sequenced in a study of blood T cell repertoires in COVID-19. Produced via immunoSEQ multiplex PCR; TCRdb's table is partial and in-frame only. The table lists roughly 280,000 clones, 80% to 90% of them singletons. The sequenced material came from peripheral blood. These receptors came from a man aged 30 to 45 with active or convalescent COVID-19.

V and J are TRBV9 and TRBJ1-4; D remains ambiguous. CDR3 length: 15 residues. CDR1 and CDR2 (germline): SGDLS, YYNGEE. V was clipped by 0 bases and J by 6 bases, with 12 bases between them. The CDR3 is CASSVGRLNDEKLFF. The CDR3 coding sequence is TGTGCCAGCAGCGTAGGGCGACTGAATGATGAAAAACTGTTTTTT.

The V gene is TRBV27, the J gene TRBJ1-2, with a weak D call TRBD1 (5 bases). The V end was cut by 8 bases, the J end by 8 bases, with 15 bases between. The CDR3 is 12 amino acids. Per germline, CDR1 MNHEY and CDR2 SMNVEV (reference sequence). CDR3 nucleotide sequence: TGTGCCAGCGGCCTCCTTGGGGCGGGCTACACCTTC. Its protein is CASGLLGAGYTF.

This sequence joins TRBV29-1 and TRBJ2-3, with 7 bases identical to TRBD1. The CDR3 is 14 amino acids. The germline gives CDR1 SQVTM, CDR2 ANQGSEA. Unmatched junction bases numbered 5, after V lost 4 bases and J lost 1 base. CDR3 sequence: CSVGGGFGTDTQYF. For the CDR3, the DNA is TGCAGCGTTGGAGGGGGCTTCGGCACAGATACGCAGTATTTT.

This chain links TRBV19 with TRBJ1-5; possibly TRBD1 for D (5 bases). In germline, CDR1 is LNHDA, CDR2 SQIVND (reference sequence). V was trimmed by 9 bases and J by 2 bases, leaving 20 bases between them. The CDR3 contains 16 residues. The DNA of the CDR3 is TGTGCCAGCGCCTCTGTGCGGGGGTTGGGCAATCAGCCCCAGCATTTT. It codes for CASASVRGLGNQPQHF.

This clone was detected only once. This sequence joins TRBV4-1 and TRBJ2-5; 8 nucleotides match TRBD2. CDR3 length: 17 residues. V trimming: 0 bases; J trimming: 4 bases; junction bases outside the gene matches: 10. From germline, CDR1 is MGHRA and CDR2 YSYEKL. Here the CDR3 DNA reads TGCGCCAGCAGCCAAGATTTCTCTTCGGGGGGGGGAGAGACCCAGTACTTC. It is translated as CASSQDFSSGGGETQYF.